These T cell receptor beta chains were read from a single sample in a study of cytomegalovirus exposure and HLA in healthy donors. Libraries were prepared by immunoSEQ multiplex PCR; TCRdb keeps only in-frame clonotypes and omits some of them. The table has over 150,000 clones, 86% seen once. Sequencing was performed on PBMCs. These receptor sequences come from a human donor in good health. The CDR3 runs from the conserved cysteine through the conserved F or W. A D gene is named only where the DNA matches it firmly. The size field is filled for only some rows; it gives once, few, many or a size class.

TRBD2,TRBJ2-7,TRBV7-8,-,CASSTRLAGVYEQYF,TGTGCCAGCAGCACACGACTAGCGGGGGTTTACGAGCAGTACTTC
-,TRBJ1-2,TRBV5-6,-,CASSLGLAGLFLTF,TGTGCCAGCAGCTTGGGCCTGGCAGGGCTATTTCTCACCTTC
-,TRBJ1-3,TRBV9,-,CASSASLMDTIYF,TGTGCCAGCAGCGCTAGCCTAATGGACACCATATATTTT
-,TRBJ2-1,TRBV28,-,CASKETDYNEQFF,TGTGCCAGCAAAGAGACAGATTACAATGAGCAGTTCTTC
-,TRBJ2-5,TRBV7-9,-,CASSLISGVSPQYF,TGTGCCAGCAGCTTAATATCAGGGGTATCCCCCCAGTACTTC
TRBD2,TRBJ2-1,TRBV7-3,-,CASSLSLAGGYEQFF,TGTGCCAGCAGCTTAAGTCTAGCGGGGGGGTATGAGCAGTTCTTC
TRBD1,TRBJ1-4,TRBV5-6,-,CASSPKSGTGDEKLFF,TGTGCCAGCAGCCCCAAATCCGGGACAGGGGATGAAAAACTGTTTTTT
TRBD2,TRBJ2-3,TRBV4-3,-,CASSQDPAGGSGTDTQYF,TGCGCCAGCAGCCAAGACCCAGCGGGGGGGTCGGGGACAGATACGCAGTATTTT
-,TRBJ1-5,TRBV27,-,CASSLSQRSNQPQHF,TGTGCCAGCAGTTTATCACAGAGAAGCAATCAGCCCCAGCATTTT
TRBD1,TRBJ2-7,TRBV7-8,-,CASSLGDRVSYEQYF,TGTGCCAGCAGCTTAGGGGACAGGGTCTCCTACGAGCAGTACTTC
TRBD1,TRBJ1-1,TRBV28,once,CASSPPGQGNTEAFF,TGTGCCAGCAGTCCACCGGGACAGGGGAACACTGAAGCTTTCTTT
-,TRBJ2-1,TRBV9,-,CASSVVAEASYNEQFF,TGTGCCAGCAGCGTAGTAGCGGAGGCCTCCTACAATGAGCAGTTCTTC
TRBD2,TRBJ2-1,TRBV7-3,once,CASSLLGGTYNEQFF,TGTGCCAGCAGCTTACTCGGGGGGACGTACAATGAGCAGTTCTTC
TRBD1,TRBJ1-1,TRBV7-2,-,CASSATGGTEAFF,TGTGCCAGCAGCGCAACAGGGGGCACTGAAGCTTTCTTT
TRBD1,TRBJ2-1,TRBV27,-,CASTLRTGYNEQFF,TGTGCCAGCACCCTGAGGACAGGGTACAATGAGCAGTTCTTC
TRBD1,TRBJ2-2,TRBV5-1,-,CASSETGGRAGELFF,TGCGCCAGCAGCGAGACAGGGGGCCGGGCCGGGGAGCTGTTTTTT
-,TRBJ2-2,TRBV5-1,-,CASSFIGGSGELFF,TGCGCCAGCAGCTTTATCGGGGGTTCAGGGGAGCTGTTTTTT
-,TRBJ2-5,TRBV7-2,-,CASSLDDSRETQYF,TGTGCCAGCAGCTTAGATGACAGCCGAGAGACCCAGTACTTC
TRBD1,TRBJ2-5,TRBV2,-,CASSRDRGWQETQYF,TGTGCCAGCAGTCGGGACAGGGGTTGGCAAGAGACCCAGTACTTC
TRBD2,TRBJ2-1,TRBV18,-,CASSALAGVGYNEQFF,TGTGCCAGCTCGGCTTTAGCGGGAGTAGGGTACAATGAGCAGTTCTTC
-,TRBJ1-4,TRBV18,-,CASSPTTAINEKLFF,TGTGCCAGCTCACCCACGACAGCTATAAATGAAAAACTGTTTTTT
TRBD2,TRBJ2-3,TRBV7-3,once,CASSFLAGGTDTQYF,TGTGCCAGCAGCTTTTTAGCGGGGGGCACAGATACGCAGTATTTT
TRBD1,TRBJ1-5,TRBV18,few,CASSAYRGQDNQPQHF,TGTGCCAGCTCAGCCTACAGGGGGCAAGACAATCAGCCCCAGCATTTT
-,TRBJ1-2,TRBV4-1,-,CASSPEAGDRVYGYTF,TGCGCCAGCAGCCCTGAAGCGGGTGATCGGGTGTATGGCTACACCTTC
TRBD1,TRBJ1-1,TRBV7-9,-,CASSLGTGRYTEAFF,TGTGCCAGCAGCTTAGGGACAGGGCGATACACTGAAGCTTTCTTT
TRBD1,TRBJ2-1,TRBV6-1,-,CASDEDRGLDEQFF,TGTGCCAGCGATGAAGACAGGGGGTTGGATGAGCAGTTCTTC
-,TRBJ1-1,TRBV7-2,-,CASSLDGGLTEAFF,TGTGCCAGCAGCTTAGACGGGGGTTTAACTGAAGCTTTCTTT
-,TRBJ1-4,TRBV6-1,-,CASSEGVSEKLFF,TGTGCCAGCAGTGAAGGCGTATCGGAAAAACTGTTTTTT
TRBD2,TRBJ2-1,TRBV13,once,CASSYRGGVSPEQFF,TGTGCCAGCAGCTATCGGGGGGGCGTGTCCCCTGAGCAGTTCTTC
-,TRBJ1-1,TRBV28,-,CASSPGQTTNTEAFF,TGTGCCAGCAGTCCTGGACAGACAACGAACACTGAAGCTTTCTTT
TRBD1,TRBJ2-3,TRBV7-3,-,CASSLDRDDTQYF,TGTGCCAGCAGCTTGGACAGGGATGATACGCAGTATTTT
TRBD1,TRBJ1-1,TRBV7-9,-,CASSFSGQGDFLTEAFF,TGTGCCAGCAGCTTCTCGGGACAGGGAGATTTTTTAACTGAAGCTTTCTTT
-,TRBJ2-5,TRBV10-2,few,CASRRQQETQYF,TGCGCCAGCAGGAGACAGCAAGAGACCCAGTACTTC
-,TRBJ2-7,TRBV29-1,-,CSVDEGDRNEQYF,TGCAGCGTTGATGAGGGGGATCGGAACGAGCAGTACTTC
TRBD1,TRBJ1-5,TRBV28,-,CASSLRGLGQPQHF,TGTGCCAGCAGTTTGAGGGGGCTGGGGCAGCCCCAGCATTTT
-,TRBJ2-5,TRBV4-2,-,CASSHSPGKKETQYF,TGTGCCAGCAGCCATTCCCCAGGAAAAAAAGAGACCCAGTACTTC
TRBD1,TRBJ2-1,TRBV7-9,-,CASSSRDRGSSEQFF,TGTGCCAGCAGCTCACGGGACAGGGGGTCTTCTGAGCAGTTCTTC
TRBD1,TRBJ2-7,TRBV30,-,CAWKRDSKYYEQYF,TGTGCCTGGAAAAGGGACAGCAAATACTACGAGCAGTACTTC
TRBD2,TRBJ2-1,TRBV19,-,CASSASGKGSYNEQFF,TGTGCCAGTAGTGCGAGCGGGAAGGGTTCCTACAATGAGCAGTTCTTC
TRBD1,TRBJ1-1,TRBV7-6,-,CASSLAGTAGAFF,TGTGCCAGCAGCTTAGCAGGGACAGCCGGGGCTTTCTTT
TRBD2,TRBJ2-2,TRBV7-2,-,CASRLAGGPGGELFF,TGTGCCAGCAGACTAGCGGGGGGGCCGGGCGGGGAGCTGTTTTTT
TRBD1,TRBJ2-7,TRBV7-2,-,CASSLITTGGSYEQYF,TGTGCCAGCAGCTTAATTACGACAGGGGGATCGTACGAGCAGTACTTC
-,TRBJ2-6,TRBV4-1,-,CASSRGQVSGANVLTF,TGCGCCAGCAGCCGGGGACAAGTCTCTGGGGCCAACGTCCTGACTTTC
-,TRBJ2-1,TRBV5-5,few,CASSLGTYNEQFF,TGTGCCAGCAGCTTGGGGACTTACAATGAGCAGTTCTTC
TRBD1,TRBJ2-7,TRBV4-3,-,CASRRMADRGPYEQYF,TGCGCCAGCAGACGAATGGCGGACAGGGGCCCCTACGAGCAGTACTTC
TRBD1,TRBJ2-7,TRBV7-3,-,CASPAETGNLHEQYF,TGTGCCAGCCCGGCTGAGACAGGGAATCTCCACGAGCAGTACTTC